This T cell receptor beta chain was sequenced for a study of monozygotic twins with inflammatory bowel disease. Study observations and caveats: Different subtypes (of T cells) could not be told apart from one another. Reduced clonotype sharing with other individuals was observed in IBD patients relative to healthy twins, especially with disease activity.

TCRdb reprocessed the 5' RACE reads and stores each CDR3 protein as one record, lacking DNA. This sample's table reports some 450,000 distinct CDR3 sequences. It was from whole blood, with no T cell sorting, that total RNA was isolated. The germline V gene encodes CDR1 SGHNT and CDR2 YYREEE (reference sequence). This CDR3 is 16 amino acids long. A word on this clonotype: The antigen is not known.

This chain links TRBV5-4 with TRBJ2-1; TCRdb gives TRBD1 as the D gene, but with no DNA this cannot be confirmed. The source is a human donor with ulcerative colitis or Crohn's disease, or a healthy co-twin of an affected twin (not recorded which). The sample consisted of blood. The CDR3 is CASSFRSQASPGEQFF. Based on the CDR3 plus reference TRBV5-4 and TRBJ2-1, the full variable domain is ETGVTQSPTHLIKTRGQQVTLRCSSQSGHNTVSWYQQALGQGPQFIFQYYREEENGRGNFPPRFSGLQFPNYSSELNVNALELDDSALYLCASSFRSQASPGEQFFGPGTRLTVL.